Each of the 10 T cell receptor beta chains below was sequenced from the same sample in a study of cytomegalovirus exposure and HLA in healthy donors (dated by TCRdb to between 2016 and 2019). To prepare the library, the immunoSEQ multiplex PCR assay was applied. For the multiplex PCR, a mixture combining 60 forward primers for TCR Vbeta segments and 13 reverse primers for TCR Jbeta segments was used. Not all clones reach the TCRdb copy of this immuneACCESS table, which keeps in-frame sequences only. Checked studies attribute under half of the gap to unresolved V genes and leave the rest unexplained. The sample table lists over 90,000 clones, 64% of them with a count of one. The top ten hold around 3.5% of the sample. What was sequenced was PBMCs. Source of these receptors: a man in his 60s in good health and CMV-seronegative.

This clone was seen a few times. The chain has TRBV27 and TRBJ2-4; D possibly corresponds to TRBD2 (7 bases). The CDR3 length is 13 residues. Trimming left V 5 bases short and J 12 bases short, with 17 bases between. Looked up from germline, CDR1 is MNHEY and CDR2 is SMNVEV (reference sequence). CDR3 sequence reads: CASSPPYGGPQYF. CDR3 bases: TGTGCCAGCAGTCCTCCTTACGGGGGGCCTCAGTACTTC.

This clone was recorded a few times. This chain uses TRBV19 with TRBJ2-1, with 8 bases that match TRBD2. Germline V gives CDR1 LNHDA, CDR2 SQIVND (reference sequence). The CDR3 totals 18 residues. V dropped 6 bases and J dropped 0; count of bases not matched to a gene: 13. The CDR3 loop reads CASSPSGGATLSYNEQFF. The CDR3 DNA sequence: TGTGCCAGTAGCCCCTCGGGGGGGGCTACTCTCTCCTACAATGAGCAGTTCTTC. Using reference TRBV19 and TRBJ2-1 for the parts outside the CDR3, the full variable domain is DGGITQSPKYLFRKEGQNVTLSCEQNLNHDAMYWYRQDPGQGLRLIYYSQIVNDFQKGDIAEGYSVSREKKESFPLTVTSAQKNPTAFYLCASSPSGGATLSYNEQFFGPGTRLTVL.

V usage is TRBV11-1 and J usage is TRBJ1-1; D gene ambiguous. V was cut by 6 bases and J by 4 bases, with 9 bases left in between. CDR1 is SGHAT, CDR2 FQDESV, per germline (reference sequence). The CDR3 spans 12 residues. CDR3 in amino acids: CASRQDFTEAFF. The CDR3 nucleotides read TGTGCCAGCAGGCAGGACTTCACTGAAGCTTTCTTT.

In DNA form, the CDR3 reads TGTGCCAGCAGTTACGTGGGGACAGGGGTCCCGAATGAGCAGTTCTTC. This translates into CASSYVGTGVPNEQFF. This sequence joins TRBV6-5 and TRBJ2-1, with 10 nucleotides matching TRBD1. CDR3 length: 16 residues. Unmatched junction bases numbered 8, after V lost 2 bases and J lost 7 bases. Germline V gene lookup returns CDR1 MNHEY and CDR2 SVGAGI.

This clone was recorded once. The rearrangement joins TRBV5-5 to TRBJ1-5, with D possibly matching TRBD1 (6 bases). This CDR3 comprises 16 residues. Trimming left V 4 bases short and J 7 bases short, with 21 bases between. Germline values: CDR1 SGHKS, CDR2 YYEKEE (reference sequence). CDR3 sequence: CASSPFSGGQGQPQHF. Written as DNA, the CDR3 is TGTGCCAGCAGCCCCTTCTCGGGGGGGCAGGGGCAGCCCCAGCATTTT.

The rearrangement joins TRBV6-5 to TRBJ1-2, with D unresolved. With 5 bases removed from V and 2 bases from J, the gap between germline ends came to 12 bases. Germline assignment: CDR1 MNHEY and CDR2 SVGAGI. The CDR3 runs to 14 residues. The CDR3 reads CASSPVARNYGYTF. For the CDR3, the DNA is TGTGCCAGCAGTCCTGTTGCCAGGAACTATGGCTACACCTTC.

The DNA for the CDR3 is TGTGCCAGCAGCGTAGCTCCCAGCGGGAGTACGTTCTTC. Its protein product is CASSVAPSGSTFF. The gene calls are TRBV9 and TRBJ2-1, with 8 bases identical to TRBD2. The trim removed 0 bases at V and 15 bases at J, leaving 8 bases unmatched. Looked up from germline, CDR1 is SGDLS and CDR2 is YYNGEE. The CDR3 contains 13 residues.

This clone has only a few counts. V usage is TRBV4-2 and J usage is TRBJ2-5, with D possibly matching TRBD1 (6 bases). Trimming removed 4 bases at V and 5 bases at J, with 20 bases between. The CDR3 has 16 amino acids. Looked up from germline, CDR1 is LGHNA and CDR2 is YNFKEQ. As DNA, the CDR3 is TGTGCCAGCAGCCGCACCGGGACAACCGGCTTTGAGACCCAGTACTTC. It translates to CASSRTGTTGFETQYF.

This clone was seen a few times. This chain links TRBV9 with TRBJ2-1, with D perhaps matching TRBD2 (5 bases). Trimming took 6 bases from V and 8 from J, leaving 18 bases between them. Germline assignment: CDR1 SGDLS and CDR2 YYNGEE. The CDR3 has 14 amino acids. The CDR3 reads CASTPDGVRDEQFF. The DNA of the CDR3 is TGTGCCAGCACACCCGACGGGGTTAGGGATGAGCAGTTCTTC.

The chain joins TRBV5-4 to TRBJ2-5; TRBD1 aligns across 7 bases. The CDR3 is 17 residues long. With 0 bases clipped from V and 5 bases from J, the junction kept 13 bases outside the gene matches. Germline V gene lookup returns CDR1 SGHNT and CDR2 YYREEE (reference sequence). The CDR3, as DNA: TGTGCCAGCAGCTTGGCGGCCAGACAGGGATTGGGGGAGACCCAGTACTTC. Residues: CASSLAARQGLGETQYF. The complete variable domain, with remaining parts taken from reference TRBV5-4 and TRBJ2-5, reads ETGVTQSPTHLIKTRGQQVTLRCSSQSGHNTVSWYQQALGQGPQFIFQYYREEENGRGNFPPRFSGLQFPNYSSELNVNALELDDSALYLCASSLAARQGLGETQYFGPGTRLLVL.